This TCR beta chain was sequenced in a study of cytomegalovirus exposure and HLA in healthy donors. Study-wide results and limits: Later on, a genetic analysis was performed. It linked a missense variant in DCLRE1C with V- and J-gene trimming of TCR beta. Earlier analysis looked at TCR beta V segments, and most were productive about 87% or about 30% of the time. Later analysis suggested most CMV-associated TCR beta chains were HLA-restricted.

Germline assignment: CDR1 SEHNR and CDR2 FQNEAQ (reference sequence). CDR3 length equals 13 residues. Trimming removed 8 bases at V and 9 bases at J, with 17 bases between. The PCR ran on 60 Vbeta and 13 Jbeta primers. Repertoires were generated with immunoSEQ multiplex PCR, while TCRdb's copy carries only in-frame clones and drops some. Altogether over 95,000 clones are present, around three quarters being singletons, with the ten largest covering over 9.5%. Donors sampled were nominally healthy, though unrecorded immune exposures were likely. Of note for this clone: Its specificity is not known.

The V call is TRBV7-9, the J call TRBJ1-3; D might be TRBD1 (6 bases). This sequence was found in a man aged 35 to 55 in good health and CMV-seropositive. Material for sequencing was PBMCs. This CDR3 reads CASSLTGKGTIYF. The CDR3 DNA is TGTGCCAGCTCCCTAACAGGGAAAGGCACCATATATTTT.